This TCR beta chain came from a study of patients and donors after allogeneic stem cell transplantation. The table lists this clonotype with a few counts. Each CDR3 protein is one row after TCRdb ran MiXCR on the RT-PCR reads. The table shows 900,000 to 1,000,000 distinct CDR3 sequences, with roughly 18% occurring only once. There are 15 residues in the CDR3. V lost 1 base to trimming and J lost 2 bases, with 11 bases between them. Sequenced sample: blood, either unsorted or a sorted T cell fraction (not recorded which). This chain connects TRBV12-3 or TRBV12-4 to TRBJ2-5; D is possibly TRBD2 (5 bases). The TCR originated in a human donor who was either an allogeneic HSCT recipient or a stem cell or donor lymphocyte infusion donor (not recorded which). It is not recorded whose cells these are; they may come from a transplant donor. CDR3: CASSLVRGGQETQYF. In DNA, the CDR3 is TGTGCCAGCAGTTTAGTACGGGGTGGTCAAGAGACCCAGTACTTC.